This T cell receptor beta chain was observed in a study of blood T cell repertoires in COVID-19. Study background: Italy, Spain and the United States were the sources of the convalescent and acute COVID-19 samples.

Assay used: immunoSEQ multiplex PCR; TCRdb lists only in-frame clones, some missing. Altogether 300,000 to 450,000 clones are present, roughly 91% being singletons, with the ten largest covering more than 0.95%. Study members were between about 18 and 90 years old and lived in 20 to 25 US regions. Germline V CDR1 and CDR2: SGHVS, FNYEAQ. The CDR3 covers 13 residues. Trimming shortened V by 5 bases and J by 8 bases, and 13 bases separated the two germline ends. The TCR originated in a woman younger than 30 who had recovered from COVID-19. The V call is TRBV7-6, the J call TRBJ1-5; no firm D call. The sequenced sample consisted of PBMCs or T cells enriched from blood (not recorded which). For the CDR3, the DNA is TGTGCCAGCAGCCATGAGGACGGGGAGCCCCAGCATTTT. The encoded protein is CASSHEDGEPQHF.